The 13 T cell receptor beta chains below were found in one sample sequenced in a study of T cells in localized non-small cell lung cancer. Measured with immunoSEQ multiplex PCR; TCRdb has only the in-frame clones, and not every one. The data contain about 5,500 clones, around 83% of them seen just once; the ten biggest clones take up roughly 60%. The material was peripheral blood mononuclear cells, obtained before any cancer treatment. Source of these receptors: a female donor aged 60 or older with stage II lung adenocarcinoma.

CDR3 DNA sequence: TGTGCCAGCCATTGGCAGGGGTACAATCAGCCCCAGCATTTT. Protein: CASHWQGYNQPQHF. J is TRBJ1-5 and V is TRBV6-1, with D perhaps TRBD1 (6 bases). The CDR3 totals 14 residues. CDR1 is MNHNS, CDR2 SASEGT, per germline. The V end was cut by 8 bases, the J end by 3 bases, with 14 bases between.

V and J are TRBV4-2 and TRBJ2-7, with TRBD1 matching 7 bases. The CDR3 runs to 15 residues. With V trimmed by 0 bases and J by 2 bases, 4 bases remained unmatched. Looked up from germline, CDR1 is LGHNA and CDR2 is YNFKEQ. The CDR3 loop reads CASSQEDRAPYEQYF. The CDR3, as DNA: TGTGCCAGCAGCCAAGAAGACAGGGCCCCCTACGAGCAGTACTTC.

The V call is TRBV7-8, the J call TRBJ2-2; maybe TRBD2 (5 bases). Trimming took off 5 bases at V and 0 bases at J, with 7 bases between the two ends. This CDR3 region has 14 residues. Germline V gene lookup returns CDR1 SGHVS and CDR2 FQNEAQ. The CDR3 DNA sequence: TGTGCCAGCAGCCCCGGGACGAACACCGGGGAGCTGTTTTTT. It yields the protein CASSPGTNTGELFF.

The rearrangement links TRBV5-4 to TRBJ1-5; D possibly corresponds to TRBD1 (6 bases). CDR1 and CDR2 (germline): SGHNT, YYREEE (reference sequence). V was trimmed by 0 bases and J by 5 bases, leaving 9 bases between them. The CDR3 extends over 14 amino acids. CDR3 in amino acids: CASSLEGGDQPQHF. The CDR3 nucleotides read TGTGCCAGCAGCTTGGAGGGGGGCGATCAGCCCCAGCATTTT.

The chain combines TRBV14 with TRBJ1-6, with D perhaps matching TRBD1 (5 bases). CDR3 size: 19 residues. Trimming took 1 base from V and 9 from J, leaving 25 bases between them. The germline V gene encodes CDR1 SGHDN and CDR2 FVKESK. DNA of the CDR3: TGTGCCAGCAGCCAAGCGGACGTTGACAGTTTAGTTCGGGTTTCACCCCTCCACTTT. It is translated as CASSQADVDSLVRVSPLHF.

This clone was seen only once. CDR3 protein: CASSREATGVDGYTF. CDR3 DNA sequence: TGTGCCAGCTCACGGGAGGCGACAGGGGTAGATGGCTACACCTTC. The rearrangement links TRBV18 to TRBJ1-2; 8 positions match TRBD1. V was clipped by 4 bases and J by 6 bases; unmatched bases: 10. The CDR3 is 15 amino acids. Germline CDR1 reads KGHSH; CDR2 reads LQKENI. Combining the CDR3 with reference TRBV18 and TRBJ1-2 gives the whole variable domain NAGVMQNPRHLVRRRGQEARLRCSPMKGHSHVYWYRQLPEEGLKFMVYLQKENIIDESGMPKERFSAEFPKEGPSILRIQQVVRGDSAAYFCASSREATGVDGYTFGSGTRLTVV.

The chain uses TRBV19 and TRBJ1-1, with a weak D call TRBD1 (5 bases). V was shortened by 0 bases and J by 4 bases, with 12 bases between the two germline ends. CDR3 size: 15 residues. Germline-derived CDR1 and CDR2 are LNHDA and SQIVND (reference sequence). DNA for the CDR3: TGTGCCAGTAGTATAGAGGGGGGTTTGGGCACTGAAGCTTTCTTT. This codes for CASSIEGGLGTEAFF.

The chain has TRBV28 and TRBJ2-1, with D unclear. This CDR3 is 15 amino acids long. Trimming took off 6 bases at V and 0 bases at J, with 12 bases between the two ends. Germline lookup yields CDR1 MDHEN and CDR2 SYDVKM. The chain's CDR3 is CASSTWVSSYNEQFF. The CDR3 nucleotides are TGTGCCAGCAGCACCTGGGTCAGCTCCTACAATGAGCAGTTCTTC.

This clone was detected only once. This sequence joins TRBV6-4 and TRBJ1-4, with 8 bases aligning to TRBD1. V dropped 6 bases and J dropped 8; count of bases not matched to a gene: 8. The germline V gene encodes CDR1 MRHNA and CDR2 SNTAGT. The CDR3 is made up of 14 amino acids. This CDR3 is CASSPTGEAEKLFF. CDR3 nucleotides: TGTGCCAGCAGCCCGACAGGGGAGGCGGAAAAACTGTTTTTT.

The rearrangement joins TRBV14 to TRBJ2-1, with D hard to call. The CDR3 runs to 15 residues. Germline-derived CDR1 and CDR2 are SGHDN and FVKESK. Trimming stripped 4 bases from V and 0 bases from J, with 10 bases between. CDR3 amino acids: CASSRFAGSYNEQFF. CDR3 sequence (DNA): TGTGCCAGCAGCCGTTTCGCCGGCTCCTACAATGAGCAGTTCTTC.

The V and J genes are TRBV28 and TRBJ1-1; no reliable D call. V gave up 4 bases and J gave up 5 bases, with 8 bases separating them. Germline loops: CDR1 MDHEN, CDR2 SYDVKM. This CDR3 spans 12 amino acids. CDR3 DNA sequence: TGTGCCAGCAGTTCGGCTTGGACTGAAGCTTTCTTT. Amino acids: CASSSAWTEAFF.

The genes are TRBV10-2 and TRBJ1-5, with TRBD1 matching over 9 bases. Trimming at V came to 3 bases and at J to 5 bases, leaving 5 bases not matched to a gene. This CDR3 spans 15 amino acids. Germline V CDR1 and CDR2: WSHSY, SAAADI. CDR3 sequence reads: CASSDGTGKDQPQHF. CDR3 sequence (DNA): TGCGCCAGCAGTGACGGGACAGGGAAAGATCAGCCCCAGCATTTT.

V usage is TRBV5-1 and J usage is TRBJ2-6, with unresolved D. Between the trimmed V and J ends, which lost 0 bases and 0 bases, there was a span of 7 bases. Germline V gene data show CDR1 as SGHRS and CDR2 as YFSETQ. CDR3 length: 16 amino acids. The CDR3 DNA reads TGCGCCAGCAGCTTGGAGAGCTCCTCTGGGGCCAACGTCCTGACTTTC. Protein sequence: CASSLESSSGANVLTF.